The clone carrying this TCR beta chain was counted between two and nine times. Antigen unknown. This entry belongs to a study of T-cell memory formation after mild COVID-19. Study-level information: For the most part, TCR clusters were specific to one donor.

Trimming shortened V by 2 bases and J by 0 bases, and 18 bases separated the two germline ends. There are 18 residues in the CDR3. CDR1 SGDLS and CDR2 YYNGEE come from the germline V gene. Notes on the study in general: CD4/CD8 balance characterized clones contracting day 15 to 85, and CD4+ skew characterized later expanders. Contracting CD4+ clones sat mainly in CM and EM; CD8+ in EMRA.

TCR alpha and TCR beta cDNA libraries carrying sample barcodes and UMIs were produced by 5'RACE using constant-segment primers. One entry per CDR3 protein results from TCRdb running MiXCR on the 5' RACE reads. The profile covers about 260,000 distinct CDR3 sequences, with around 8% appearing a single time and 20% to 25% taken by the ten largest. The specimen sequenced was PBMCs or a T cell subset sorted from them (not recorded which). J is TRBJ2-1 and V is TRBV9; tentative D call: TRBD2 (6 bases). The sequence was obtained from a man younger than 35 who had mild COVID-19 (a few samples of this study predate the infection). Cell type and time point are not known. The CDR3 nucleotides read TGTGCCAGCAGCGTTTCTGCCGGGCGGGGCCACTCCTACAATGAGCAGTTCTTC. Its protein is CASSVSAGRGHSYNEQFF.